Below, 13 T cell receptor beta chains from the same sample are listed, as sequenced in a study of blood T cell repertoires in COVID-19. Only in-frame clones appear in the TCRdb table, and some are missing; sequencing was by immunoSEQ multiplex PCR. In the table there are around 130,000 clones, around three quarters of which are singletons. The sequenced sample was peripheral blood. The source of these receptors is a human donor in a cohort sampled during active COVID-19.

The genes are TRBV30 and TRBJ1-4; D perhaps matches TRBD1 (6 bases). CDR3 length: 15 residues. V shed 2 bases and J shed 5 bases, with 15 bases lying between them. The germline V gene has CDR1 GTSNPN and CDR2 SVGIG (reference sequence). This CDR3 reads CAWSIPQGFNEKLFF. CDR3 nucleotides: TGTGCCTGGAGTATCCCACAGGGCTTCAATGAAAAACTGTTTTTT.

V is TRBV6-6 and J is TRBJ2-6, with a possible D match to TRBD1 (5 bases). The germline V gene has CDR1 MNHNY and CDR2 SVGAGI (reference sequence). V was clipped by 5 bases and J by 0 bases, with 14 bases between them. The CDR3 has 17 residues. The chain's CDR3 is CASSRSQASSGANVLTF. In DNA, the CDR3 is TGTGCCAGCAGTCGGTCACAGGCGTCCTCTGGGGCCAACGTCCTGACTTTC.

DNA of the CDR3: TGCGCCAGCAGCTTAGGGCGGGGGGCTAGAAATGAGCAGTTCTTC. This codes for CASSLGRGARNEQFF. V and J are TRBV5-1 and TRBJ2-1; 8 nucleotides align to TRBD2. CDR3 length: 15 amino acids. Germline assignment: CDR1 SGHRS and CDR2 YFSETQ. Unmatched junction bases numbered 8, after V lost 2 bases and J lost 7 bases.

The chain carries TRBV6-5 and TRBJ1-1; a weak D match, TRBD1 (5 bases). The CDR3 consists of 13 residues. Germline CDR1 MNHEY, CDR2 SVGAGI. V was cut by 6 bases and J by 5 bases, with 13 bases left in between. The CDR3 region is CASRTTRATEAFF. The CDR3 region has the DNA TGTGCCAGCAGGACAACCAGGGCTACTGAAGCTTTCTTT.

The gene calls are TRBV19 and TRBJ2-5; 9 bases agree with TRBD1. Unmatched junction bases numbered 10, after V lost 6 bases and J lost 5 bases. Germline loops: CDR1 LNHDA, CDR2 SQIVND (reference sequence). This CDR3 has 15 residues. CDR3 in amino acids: CASSIQGAGRETQYF. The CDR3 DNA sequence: TGTGCCAGTAGCATACAGGGGGCAGGGAGGGAGACCCAGTACTTC.

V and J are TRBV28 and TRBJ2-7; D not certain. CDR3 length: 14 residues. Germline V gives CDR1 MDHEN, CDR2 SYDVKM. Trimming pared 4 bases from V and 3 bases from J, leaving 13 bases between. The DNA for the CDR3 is TGTGCCAGCAGTTCCGTGGGCAATAACTACGAGCAGTACTTC. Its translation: CASSSVGNNYEQYF.

CDR3 sequence reads: CASSLVAFLGNGYTF. The CDR3 DNA is TGTGCCAGCAGCTTAGTAGCCTTTTTAGGAAATGGCTACACCTTC. The V gene is TRBV7-9, the J gene TRBJ1-2; D gene uncertain. The CDR3 length is 15 residues. Trimming removed 1 base from V and 6 bases from J, with 15 bases in between. Germline V lookup: CDR1 SEHNR, CDR2 FQNEAQ (reference sequence).

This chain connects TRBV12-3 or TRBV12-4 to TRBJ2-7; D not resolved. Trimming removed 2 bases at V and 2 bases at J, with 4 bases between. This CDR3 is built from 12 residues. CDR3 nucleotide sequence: TGTGCCAGCAGTTTAACAACCTACGAGCAGTACTTC. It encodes CASSLTTYEQYF.

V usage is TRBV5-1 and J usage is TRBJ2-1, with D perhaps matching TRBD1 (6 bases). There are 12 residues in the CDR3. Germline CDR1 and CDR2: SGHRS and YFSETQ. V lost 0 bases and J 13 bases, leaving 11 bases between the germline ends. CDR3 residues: CASSLGDRNQFF. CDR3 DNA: TGCGCCAGCAGCTTGGGCGACAGGAACCAGTTCTTC.

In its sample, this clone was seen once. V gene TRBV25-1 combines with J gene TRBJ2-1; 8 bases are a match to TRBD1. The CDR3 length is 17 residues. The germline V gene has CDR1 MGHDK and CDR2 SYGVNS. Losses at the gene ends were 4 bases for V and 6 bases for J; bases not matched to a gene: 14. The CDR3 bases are TGTGCCAGCAGTGGATCCTCCGGGACAGGATTTGTCAATGAGCAGTTCTTC. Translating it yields CASSGSSGTGFVNEQFF.

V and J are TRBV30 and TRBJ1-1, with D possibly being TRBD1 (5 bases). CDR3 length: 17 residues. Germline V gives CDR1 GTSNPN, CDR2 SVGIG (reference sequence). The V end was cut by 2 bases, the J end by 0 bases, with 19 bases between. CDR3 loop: CAWSNGRLGGLNTEAFF. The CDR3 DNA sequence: TGTGCCTGGAGTAACGGTCGCTTGGGGGGATTGAACACTGAAGCTTTCTTT. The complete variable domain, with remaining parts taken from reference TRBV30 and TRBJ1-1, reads SQTIHQWPATLVQPVGSPLSLECTVEGTSNPNLYWYRQAAGRGLQLLFYSVGIGQISSEVPQNLSASRPQDRQFILSSKKLLLSDSGFYLCAWSNGRLGGLNTEAFFGQGTRLTVV.

The CDR3 loop reads CASSQDARGVSSYNEQFF. DNA of the CDR3: TGTGCCAGCAGCCAAGATGCGCGGGGTGTCAGCTCCTACAATGAGCAGTTCTTC. The chain uses TRBV3-1 (or the pseudogene TRBV3-2) and TRBJ2-1, with a possible D match to TRBD2 (6 bases). Trimming shortened V by 0 bases and J by 0 bases, and 15 bases separated the two germline ends. Germline V gene lookup returns CDR1 LGHDT and CDR2 YNNKEL (reference sequence). The CDR3 runs to 18 residues.

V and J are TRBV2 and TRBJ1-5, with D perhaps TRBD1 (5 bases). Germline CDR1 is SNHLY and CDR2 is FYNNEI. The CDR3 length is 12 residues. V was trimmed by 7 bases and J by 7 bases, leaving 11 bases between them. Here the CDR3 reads CASNRGNQPQHF. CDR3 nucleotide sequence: TGTGCCAGCAATCGGGGGAACCAGCCCCAGCATTTT.